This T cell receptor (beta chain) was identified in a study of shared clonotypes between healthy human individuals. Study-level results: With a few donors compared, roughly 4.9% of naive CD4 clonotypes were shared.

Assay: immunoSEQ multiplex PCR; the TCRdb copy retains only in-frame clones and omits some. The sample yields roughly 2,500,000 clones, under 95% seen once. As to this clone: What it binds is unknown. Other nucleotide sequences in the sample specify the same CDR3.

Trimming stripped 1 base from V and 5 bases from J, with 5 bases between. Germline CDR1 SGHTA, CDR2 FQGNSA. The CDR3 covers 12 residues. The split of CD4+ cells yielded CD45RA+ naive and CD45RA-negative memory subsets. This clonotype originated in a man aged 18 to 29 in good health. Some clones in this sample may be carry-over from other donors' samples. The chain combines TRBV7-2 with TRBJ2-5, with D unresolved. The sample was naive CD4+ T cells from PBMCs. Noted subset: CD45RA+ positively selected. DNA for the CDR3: TGTGCCAGCAGCTTAGGGCGTGAGACCCAGTACTTC. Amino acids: CASSLGRETQYF.